This T cell receptor beta chain originates from a study of blood T cell repertoires in COVID-19. Study information: T cells, B-cell-depleted T cells, or PBMCs supplied cDNA or gDNA.

This CDR3 contains 13 residues. The germline V gene has CDR1 SGHRS and CDR2 YFSETQ. V shed 4 bases and J shed 0 bases, with 8 bases lying between them. Study members were between about 18 and 95 years old and lived in 24 US regions. Only in-frame clones appear in the TCRdb table, and some are missing; sequencing was by immunoSEQ multiplex PCR. The table includes approximately 200,000 clones, less than 85% detected once. The sample was PBMCs or T cells enriched from blood (not recorded which). This TCR derives from a woman aged 25 to 45 who had recovered from COVID-19. The chain links TRBV5-1 to TRBJ2-7; D remains ambiguous. The CDR3 DNA sequence: TGCGCCAGCAGCCTCCAGGACTCCTACGAGCAGTACTTC. Translating gives CASSLQDSYEQYF.